The following is a T cell receptor beta chain sequence with its context. The PCR was carried out with 60 Vbeta primers and 13 Jbeta primers. Libraries were prepared by immunoSEQ multiplex PCR; TCRdb keeps only in-frame clonotypes and omits some of them. Altogether 200,000 to 250,000 clones are present, around 80% being singletons, with the ten largest covering roughly a sixth. This specimen belongs to a study of cytomegalovirus exposure and HLA in healthy donors. The CDR3 spans 17 residues. Trimming cost V 4 bases and J 4 bases; bases outside gene matches: 8. Germline CDR1 and CDR2: SGHAT and FQNNGV. The chain is built from TRBV11-2 and TRBJ2-3, with TRBD2 matching over 13 bases. Sequencing input: PBMCs. The TCR comes from a man aged 40-49 years in good health and CMV-seronegative. Written as DNA, the CDR3 is TGTGCCAGCAGCTCTCGGACTAGCGGGGGAGGAGCAGATACGCAGTATTTT. This encodes CASSSRTSGGGADTQYF.